This TCR beta chain comes out of a study of post-analysis software for immune sequencing data. On the study more broadly: Relapsing-remitting, secondary progressive and progressive-relapsing multiple sclerosis courses were included. Study results and limitations: Diversity measured as normalized Chao1 was significantly lower in multiple sclerosis patients than in controls. With TRBV5-6, TRBV5-1 and TRBV20-1 included, about five TRBV segments were more frequent in patients than in controls. Strong co-clustering by F measure linked samples that shared a preparation batch.

Sequencing libraries made from TCR beta cDNA carried unique molecular identifiers. Via MiXCR, TCRdb re-called the PCR reads, giving one row per CDR3 protein. The data show roughly 160,000 distinct CDR3 sequences, with under 40% seen just once and over 25% held by the top ten. Concerning this clonotype: Its antigen is not identified.

Trimming pared 5 bases from V and 13 bases from J, leaving 9 bases between. The germline V gene encodes CDR1 MNHNY and CDR2 SVGAGI (reference sequence). The CDR3 extends over 10 amino acids. This receptor was obtained from a girl between 10 and 17 years old with multiple sclerosis. The rearrangement uses TRBV6-6 and TRBJ2-1; D not certain. The starting material was blood, obtained after autologous hematopoietic stem cell transplantation. The CDR3 DNA follows: TGTGCCAGCAGTCACAGTGTTCAGTTCTTC. Translating it yields CASSHSVQFF.